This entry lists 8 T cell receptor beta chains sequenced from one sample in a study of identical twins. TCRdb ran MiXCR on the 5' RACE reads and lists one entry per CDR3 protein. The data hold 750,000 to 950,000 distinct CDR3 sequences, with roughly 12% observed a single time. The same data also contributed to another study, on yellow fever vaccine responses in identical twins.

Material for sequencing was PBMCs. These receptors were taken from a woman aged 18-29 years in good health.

Written as DNA, the CDR3 is TGTGCCAGCAGCCCCCGGGACCAAATCATAGACGAGCAGTACTTC. Translating gives CASSPRDQIIDEQYF. The J gene is TRBJ2-7, the V gene TRBV7-6; perhaps D is TRBD1 or TRBD2 (5 bases each). CDR1 and CDR2 from the germline V gene are SGHVS and FNYEAQ. The CDR3 runs to 15 residues. V lost 5 bases and J lost 5, with 19 bases in between.

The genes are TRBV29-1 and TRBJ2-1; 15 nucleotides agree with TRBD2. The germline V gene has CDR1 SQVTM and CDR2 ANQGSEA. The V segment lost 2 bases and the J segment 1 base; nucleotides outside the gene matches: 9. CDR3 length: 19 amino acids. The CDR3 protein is CSVESRGTSGRRSYNEQFF. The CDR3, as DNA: TGCAGCGTTGAAAGTCGGGGGACTAGCGGGAGGCGGTCCTACAATGAGCAGTTCTTC.

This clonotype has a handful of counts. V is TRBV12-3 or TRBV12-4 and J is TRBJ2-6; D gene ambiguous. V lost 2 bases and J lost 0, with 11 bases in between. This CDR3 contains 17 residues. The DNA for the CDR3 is TGTGCCAGCAGTTTACAGGACGGAAGCTCTGGGGCCAACGTCCTGACTTTC. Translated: CASSLQDGSSGANVLTF.

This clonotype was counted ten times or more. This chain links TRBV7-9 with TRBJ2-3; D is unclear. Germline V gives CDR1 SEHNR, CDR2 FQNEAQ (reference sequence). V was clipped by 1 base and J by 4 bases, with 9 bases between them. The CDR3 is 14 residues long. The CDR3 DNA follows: TGTGCCAGCAGCTTAGGGCTAGACCCAGATACGCAGTATTTT. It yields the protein CASSLGLDPDTQYF.

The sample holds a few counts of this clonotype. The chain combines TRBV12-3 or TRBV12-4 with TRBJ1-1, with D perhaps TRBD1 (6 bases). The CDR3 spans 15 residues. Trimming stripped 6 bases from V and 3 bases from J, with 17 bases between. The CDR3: CASSPFDRRDTEAFF. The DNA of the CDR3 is TGTGCCAGCAGCCCCTTCGACAGGAGGGACACTGAAGCTTTCTTT.

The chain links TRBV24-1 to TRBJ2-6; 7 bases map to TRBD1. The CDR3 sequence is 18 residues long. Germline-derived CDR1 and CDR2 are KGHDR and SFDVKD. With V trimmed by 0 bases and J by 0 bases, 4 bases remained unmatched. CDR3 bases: TGTGCCACCAGTGATTTGTGGGACAGATCCTCTGGGGCCAACGTCCTGACTTTC. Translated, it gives CATSDLWDRSSGANVLTF.

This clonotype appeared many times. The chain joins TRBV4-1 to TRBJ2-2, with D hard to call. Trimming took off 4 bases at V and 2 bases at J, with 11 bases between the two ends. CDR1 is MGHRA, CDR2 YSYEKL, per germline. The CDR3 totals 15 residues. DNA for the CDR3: TGCGCCAGCAGCCTCCGAGGCAAAAACACCGGGGAGCTGTTTTTT. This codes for CASSLRGKNTGELFF.

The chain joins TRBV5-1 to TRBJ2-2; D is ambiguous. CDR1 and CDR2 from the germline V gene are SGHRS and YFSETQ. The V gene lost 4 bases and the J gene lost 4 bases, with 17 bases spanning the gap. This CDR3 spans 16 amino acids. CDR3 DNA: TGCGCCAGCAGCCCAGCCTGGCCGTCGGCCACCGGGGAGCTGTTTTTT. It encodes CASSPAWPSATGELFF.